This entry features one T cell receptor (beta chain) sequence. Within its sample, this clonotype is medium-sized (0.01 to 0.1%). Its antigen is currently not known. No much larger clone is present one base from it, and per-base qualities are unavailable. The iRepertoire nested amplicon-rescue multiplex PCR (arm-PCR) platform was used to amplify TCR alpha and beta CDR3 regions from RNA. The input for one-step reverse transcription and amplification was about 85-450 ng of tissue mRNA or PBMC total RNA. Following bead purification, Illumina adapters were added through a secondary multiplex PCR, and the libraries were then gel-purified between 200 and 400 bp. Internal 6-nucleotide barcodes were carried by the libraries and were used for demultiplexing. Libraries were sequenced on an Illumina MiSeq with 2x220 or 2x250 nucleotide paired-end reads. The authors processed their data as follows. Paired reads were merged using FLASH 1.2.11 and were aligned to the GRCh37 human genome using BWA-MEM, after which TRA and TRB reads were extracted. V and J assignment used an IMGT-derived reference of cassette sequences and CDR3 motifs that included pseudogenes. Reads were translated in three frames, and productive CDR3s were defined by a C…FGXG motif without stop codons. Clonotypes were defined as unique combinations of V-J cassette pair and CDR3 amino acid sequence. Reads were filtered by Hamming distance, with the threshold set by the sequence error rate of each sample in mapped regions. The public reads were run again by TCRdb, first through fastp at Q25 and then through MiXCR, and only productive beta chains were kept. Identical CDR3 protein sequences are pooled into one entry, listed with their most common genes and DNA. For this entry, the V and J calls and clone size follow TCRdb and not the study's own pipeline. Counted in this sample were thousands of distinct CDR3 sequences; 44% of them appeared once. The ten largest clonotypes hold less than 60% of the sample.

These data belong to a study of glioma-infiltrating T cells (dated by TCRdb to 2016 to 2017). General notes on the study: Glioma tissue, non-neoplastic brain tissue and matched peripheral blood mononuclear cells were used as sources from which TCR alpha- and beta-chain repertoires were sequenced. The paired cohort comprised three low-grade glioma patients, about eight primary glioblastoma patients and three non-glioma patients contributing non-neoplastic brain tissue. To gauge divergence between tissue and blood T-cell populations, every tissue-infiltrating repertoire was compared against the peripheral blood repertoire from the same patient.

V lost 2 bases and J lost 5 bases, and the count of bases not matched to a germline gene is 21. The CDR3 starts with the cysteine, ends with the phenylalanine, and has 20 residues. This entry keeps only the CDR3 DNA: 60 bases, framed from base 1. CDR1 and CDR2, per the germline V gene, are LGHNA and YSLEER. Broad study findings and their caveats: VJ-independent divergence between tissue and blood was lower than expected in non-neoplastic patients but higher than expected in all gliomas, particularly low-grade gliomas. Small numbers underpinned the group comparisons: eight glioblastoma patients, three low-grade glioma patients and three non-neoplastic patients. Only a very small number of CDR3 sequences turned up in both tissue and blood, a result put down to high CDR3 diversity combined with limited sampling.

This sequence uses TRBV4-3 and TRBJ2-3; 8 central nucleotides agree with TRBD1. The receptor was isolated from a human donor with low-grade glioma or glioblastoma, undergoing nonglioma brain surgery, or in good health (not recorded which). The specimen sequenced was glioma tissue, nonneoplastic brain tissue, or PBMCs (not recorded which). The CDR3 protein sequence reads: CASSQSTLTGEIKGEDTQYF. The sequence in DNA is TGCGCCAGCAGCCAATCTACGTTGACAGGGGAAATCAAAGGCGAAGATACGCAGTATTTT.